Sequencing of this T cell receptor (beta chain) was carried out in a study of blood T cells in healthy people across ages. This clonotype has a handful of counts. What it recognizes is unknown. The use of a sample-barcoded 5' primer and a J-beta primer mix characterized a second PCR of about 6 to 12 cycles. Each cDNA was tagged by a template-switch adaptor containing 12 random nucleotides. TCRdb independently ran MiXCR on the 5' RACE reads; one entry per CDR3 protein. Seen here are approximately 1.5 million distinct CDR3 sequences, less than 45% observed once, and the top ten hold about 4%. Notes on the study in general: While age rose, TCR beta diversity per million T cells dropped in a roughly linear way. Naive CD4+ cells and diversity were both higher in long-lived donors than in aged donors. Donor CMV status was unknown, possibly confounding expanded clonotype changes.

Between the trimmed V and J ends, which lost 1 base and 0 bases, there was a span of 15 bases. CDR1 and CDR2 from the germline V gene are LGHNA and YSLEER. The CDR3 contains 17 residues. J is TRBJ1-2 and V is TRBV4-3; D unresolved. Sequencing was performed on blood. This TCR came from a woman between 18 and 29 years old in good health. CDR3 sequence reads: CASSQVAGSPANYGYTF. The DNA for the CDR3 is TGCGCCAGCAGCCAAGTCGCAGGATCTCCCGCTAACTATGGCTACACCTTC.